The 27 T cell receptor beta chains below were found in one sample sequenced in a study of cytomegalovirus exposure and HLA in healthy donors. A multiplex PCR was run with 60 Vbeta primers and 13 Jbeta primers. This table comes from immunoSEQ multiplex PCR, and its TCRdb copy is limited to in-frame clones, with some not included. The top ten clones hold roughly an eighth of a sample with 170,000 or so clones, around 82% of them seen once. The sequenced material came from PBMCs. The receptor source for this set is a woman aged 45-59 years in good health and CMV-seropositive.

This sequence joins TRBV29-1 and TRBJ2-3, with 10 nucleotides matching TRBD2. The CDR3 is 13 residues long. With V trimmed by 6 bases and J by 5 bases, 5 bases remained unmatched. Germline CDR1 and CDR2: SQVTM and ANQGSEA. The CDR3 sequence: CSVAGGRIDTQYF. As DNA, the CDR3 is TGCAGCGTAGCGGGGGGGAGGATAGATACGCAGTATTTT.

The J gene is TRBJ2-7, the V gene TRBV11-2, with D tentatively TRBD1 (5 bases). Germline V gene data show CDR1 as SGHAT and CDR2 as FQNNGV. CDR3 length: 15 residues. The V end lost 1 base, the J end lost 6 bases, and 16 bases lay between the germline ends. The CDR3 here is CASSLGTQRASEQYF. The CDR3 region has the DNA TGTGCCAGCAGCTTAGGGACACAAAGGGCTTCCGAGCAGTACTTC.

The rearrangement uses TRBV2 and TRBJ1-1, with unresolved D. V lost 6 bases, J lost 3 bases, and 14 bases lay in between. Per the germline V gene, CDR1 is SNHLY and CDR2 is FYNNEI. The length of the CDR3 is 14 residues. In DNA, the CDR3 is TGTGCCAGCAGCACCGGGATATGGGACACTGAAGCTTTCTTT. It translates to CASSTGIWDTEAFF.

CDR3 nucleotides: TGTGCCAGCAGTGTCTACGGTGTGAACACTGAAGCTTTCTTT. This codes for CASSVYGVNTEAFF. This sequence joins TRBV2 and TRBJ1-1; D not certain. Germline CDR1 is SNHLY and CDR2 is FYNNEI. The CDR3 has 14 amino acids. V was pared by 4 bases and J by 0 bases, with 9 bases between.

The CDR3 DNA reads as TGTGCCAGCAGCAGTTCAGGGACAGGGGTTGAAAAACTGTTTTTT. Amino acid sequence: CASSSSGTGVEKLFF. The rearrangement joins TRBV7-8 to TRBJ1-4; 10 positions agree with TRBD1. Germline CDR1 and CDR2: SGHVS and FQNEAQ. Germline trimming cut 5 bases from V and 7 bases from J; bases unmatched to any gene: 7. The CDR3 is made up of 15 amino acids.

The V gene is TRBV1, the J gene TRBJ2-3; TRBD2, the D gene given by the table, was not confirmed from the DNA. TRBV1 is a pseudogene. The CDR3 covers 19 residues. The CDR3 coding sequence is TGCACCAGCAGCCAAGAGGGCCTGAGGGTAGCGTTCAGCACAGATACGCAGTATTTT. Translation: CTSSQEGLRVAFSTDTQYF.

As for this clone: Other DNA variants within this sample encode the same CDR3. The chain links TRBV5-1 to TRBJ1-1; 7 positions agree with TRBD1. After removal of 4 bases from V and 1 base from J, the junction contained 4 bases not matched to a gene. The length of the CDR3 is 14 residues. Germline-derived CDR1 and CDR2 are SGHRS and YFSETQ. The CDR3 DNA follows: TGCGCCAGCAGCCCGAGGACAGGGAACACTGAAGCTTTCTTT. It is translated as CASSPRTGNTEAFF. Based on the CDR3 plus reference TRBV5-1 and TRBJ1-1, the full variable domain is KAGVTQTPRYLIKTRGQQVTLSCSPISGHRSVSWYQQTPGQGLQFLFEYFSETQRNKGNFPGRFSGRQFSNSRSEMNVSTLELGDSALYLCASSPRTGNTEAFFGQGTRLTVV.

The genes are TRBV12-5 and TRBJ1-3, with a possible D match to TRBD1 (5 bases). The V gene lost 7 bases and the J gene lost 2 bases, with 18 bases spanning the gap. Germline V lookup: CDR1 LGHNT, CDR2 FRNRAP. The CDR3 covers 16 residues. The DNA for the CDR3 is TGTGCTAGTGCCCTTCTTGCGGGGGGTGCTGGAAACACCATATATTTT. It translates to CASALLAGGAGNTIYF. Supplemented by reference TRBV12-5 and TRBJ1-3, the full variable domain reads DARVTQTPRHKVTEMGQEVTMRCQPILGHNTVFWYRQTMMQGLELLAYFRNRAPLDDSGMPKDRFSAEMPDATLATLKIQPSEPRDSAVYFCASALLAGGAGNTIYFGEGSWLTVV.

The chain is built from TRBV29-1 and TRBJ2-2, with a tentative D call TRBD2 (6 bases). The CDR3 covers 14 residues. Germline lookup yields CDR1 SQVTM and CDR2 ANQGSEA. V was cut by 5 bases and J by 4 bases, with 14 bases left in between. The CDR3 nucleotides read TGCAGCGTTCACGGGGGAATTAGCACCGGGGAGCTGTTTTTT. The encoded protein is CSVHGGISTGELFF.

J is TRBJ2-2 and V is TRBV9; TRBD2 aligns across 8 bases. Germline values: CDR1 SGDLS, CDR2 YYNGEE. The CDR3 runs 13 residues. J lost 5 bases, V lost 5 bases, and 2 bases had no gene match. CDR3 nucleotides: TGTGCCAGCAGTGAGCGGGGGACCGGGGAGCTGTTTTTT. Its protein is CASSERGTGELFF. Full variable domain (outside the CDR3, taken from reference TRBV9 and TRBJ2-2): DSGVTQTPKHLITATGQRVTLRCSPRSGDLSVYWYQQSLDQGLQFLIQYYNGEERAKGNILERFSAQQFPDLHSELNLSSLELGDSALYFCASSERGTGELFFGEGSRLTVL.

This chain joins TRBV2 and TRBJ2-5; possible D gene TRBD1, 7 bases. The CDR3 runs 15 residues. Deletions cut 3 bases from V and 6 bases from J, with 17 bases between. Germline V CDR1 and CDR2: SNHLY, FYNNEI. This CDR3 reads CASSEFDRDLKTQYF. DNA of the CDR3: TGTGCCAGCAGTGAGTTTGACAGGGACTTGAAGACCCAGTACTTC.

In this sample, this clone turned up once. The gene calls are TRBV18 and TRBJ1-4, with D possibly being TRBD1 (5 bases). V was clipped by 0 bases and J by 8 bases, with 13 bases between them. The CDR3 consists of 15 residues. Germline V gene lookup returns CDR1 KGHSH and CDR2 LQKENI. CDR3 region: CASSPPDSRGEKLFF. CDR3 DNA sequence: TGTGCCAGCTCACCACCCGACAGTCGGGGGGAAAAACTGTTTTTT.

V usage is TRBV5-6 and J usage is TRBJ2-7; D might be TRBD1 (6 bases). This CDR3 comprises 18 residues. Trimming removed 2 bases at V and 0 bases at J, with 21 bases between. Per germline, CDR1 SGHDT and CDR2 YYEEEE. The CDR3: CASSFSGLTGFSSYEQYF. In nucleotides, the CDR3 is TGTGCCAGCAGCTTTTCCGGCCTTACAGGGTTTAGCTCCTACGAGCAGTACTTC.

In nucleotides, the CDR3 is TGCGCCAGCAGCTTGGTGCGGGGGCCTCAATACGAGCAGTACTTC. It yields the protein CASSLVRGPQYEQYF. V usage is TRBV5-1 and J usage is TRBJ2-7; D is perhaps TRBD2 (7 bases). With 0 bases removed from V and 4 bases from J, the gap between germline ends came to 14 bases. From germline, CDR1 is SGHRS and CDR2 YFSETQ. CDR3 length: 15 amino acids.

The chain combines TRBV5-5 with TRBJ1-1; D is possibly TRBD1 (5 bases). The CDR3 spans 14 residues. Germline V gives CDR1 SGHKS, CDR2 YYEKEE (reference sequence). The V gene lost 4 bases and the J gene lost 4 bases, with 14 bases spanning the gap. DNA for the CDR3: TGTGCCAGCAGCCTTCGACAGCCTTTCACTGAAGCTTTCTTT. The encoded protein is CASSLRQPFTEAFF. Full variable domain (outside the CDR3, taken from reference TRBV5-5 and TRBJ1-1): DAGVTQSPTHLIKTRGQQVTLRCSPISGHKSVSWYQQVLGQGPQFIFQYYEKEERGRGNFPDRFSARQFPNYSSELNVNALLLGDSALYLCASSLRQPFTEAFFGQGTRLTVV.

The gene calls are TRBV6-1 and TRBJ1-5, with D perhaps matching TRBD1 (5 bases). Germline assignment: CDR1 MNHNS and CDR2 SASEGT. This CDR3 spans 16 amino acids. V was trimmed by 1 base and J by 3 bases, leaving 13 bases between them. The CDR3 nucleotides read TGTGCCAGCAGTGAAGGAAAATGGGACTCCAATCAGCCCCAGCATTTT. Residues: CASSEGKWDSNQPQHF.

J is TRBJ2-1 and V is TRBV5-1; the D gene is possibly TRBD2 (7 bases). Looked up from germline, CDR1 is SGHRS and CDR2 is YFSETQ. V lost 0 bases and J lost 6, with 10 bases in between. This CDR3 contains 14 residues. This CDR3 is CASSLEGGGNEQFF. As DNA, the CDR3 is TGCGCCAGCAGCTTGGAGGGGGGGGGCAATGAGCAGTTCTTC.

The chain uses TRBV5-6 and TRBJ1-3, with D tentatively TRBD1 (5 bases). V dropped 4 bases and J dropped 11 bases, with 13 bases sitting between them. This CDR3 has 12 amino acids. The V gene's germline CDR1 is SGHDT and CDR2 YYEEEE. CDR3 DNA sequence: TGTGCCAGCAGCGCCTCAGGGTTAGCCATATATTTT. Its protein is CASSASGLAIYF.

The V and J genes are TRBV5-1 and TRBJ1-2, with 8 positions matching TRBD1. From germline, CDR1 is SGHRS and CDR2 YFSETQ. V dropped 0 bases and J dropped 3; count of bases not matched to a gene: 4. The CDR3 contains 15 residues. CDR3 amino acids: CASSLAGQGHYGYTF. The CDR3 DNA follows: TGCGCCAGCAGCTTGGCTGGACAGGGCCACTATGGCTACACCTTC.

This clone has a handful of counts. V and J are TRBV5-1 and TRBJ2-2, with 8 bases lining up with TRBD1. The CDR3 totals 14 residues. Germline V CDR1 and CDR2: SGHRS, YFSETQ. V was clipped by 6 bases and J by 7 bases; unmatched bases: 8. The CDR3 nucleotides read TGCGCCAGCATGGAACAGGGGGAGTACGGGGAGCTGTTTTTT. Residues: CASMEQGEYGELFF. The full variable domain, in which reference TRBV5-1 and TRBJ2-2 provide the parts outside the CDR3, is KAGVTQTPRYLIKTRGQQVTLSCSPISGHRSVSWYQQTPGQGLQFLFEYFSETQRNKGNFPGRFSGRQFSNSRSEMNVSTLELGDSALYLCASMEQGEYGELFFGEGSRLTVL.

The chain links TRBV11-1 to TRBJ2-7; 7 nucleotides match TRBD2. With V trimmed by 3 bases and J by 3 bases, 5 bases remained unmatched. Germline V gives CDR1 SGHAT, CDR2 FQDESV (reference sequence). CDR3 length equals 14 residues. The DNA for the CDR3 is TGTGCCAGCAGCTTTGGAGCGGGGTACTACGAGCAGTACTTC. The encoded protein is CASSFGAGYYEQYF.

The J gene is TRBJ2-3, the V gene TRBV9, with TRBD2 matching over 14 bases. CDR1 SGDLS and CDR2 YYNGEE come from the germline V gene. This CDR3 has 17 amino acids. V lost 0 bases, J lost 5 bases, and 5 bases stayed unmatched. The CDR3 spells CASSVEGLAGVGDTQYF. CDR3 bases: TGTGCCAGCAGCGTAGAGGGACTAGCGGGGGTGGGAGATACGCAGTATTTT.

The chain carries TRBV7-8 and TRBJ1-5, with 11 positions matching TRBD1. The trim removed 1 base at V and 7 bases at J, leaving 3 bases unmatched. The CDR3 spans 15 residues. CDR1 is SGHVS, CDR2 FQNEAQ, per germline. The CDR3 protein is CASSLERTGGQPQHF. DNA of the CDR3: TGTGCCAGCAGCTTAGAGCGGACAGGGGGCCAGCCCCAGCATTTT.

The rearrangement joins TRBV19 to TRBJ2-2; TRBD2 matches 12 bases. Germline CDR1 is LNHDA and CDR2 is SQIVND (reference sequence). The V and J ends lost 5 bases and 7 bases, in that order; junction bases with no gene match: 5. The CDR3 runs 15 residues. The CDR3 DNA is TGTGCCAGTAGTGCCGGACTAGCGGGGAACGGGGAGCTGTTTTTT. Encoded protein: CASSAGLAGNGELFF.

V is TRBV5-1 and J is TRBJ2-5, with TRBD2 identical over 10 bases. This CDR3 comprises 17 residues. Per germline, CDR1 SGHRS and CDR2 YFSETQ. The J segment lost 5 bases and the V segment lost 0 bases, leaving 10 bases of the junction unmatched. The CDR3 sequence is CASSLAFSGGAWETQYF. The CDR3 DNA reads TGCGCCAGCAGCTTGGCCTTCAGCGGGGGGGCGTGGGAGACCCAGTACTTC.

This clone has more than one count but fewer than ten. The chain links TRBV7-2 to TRBJ2-3; 7 positions agree with TRBD1. Unmatched junction bases numbered 4, after V lost 1 base and J lost 0 bases. This CDR3 contains 16 residues. In germline, CDR1 is SGHTA, CDR2 FQGNSA. The CDR3 reads CASSLEGTASTDTQYF. In DNA, the CDR3 is TGTGCCAGCAGCTTAGAAGGGACAGCTAGCACAGATACGCAGTATTTT.

In this sample, this clone turned up a few times. This chain uses TRBV5-6 with TRBJ2-1; 8 nucleotides align to TRBD1. This CDR3 contains 18 residues. Trimming took 4 bases from V and 0 from J; bases not matched to a gene: 12. CDR1 is SGHDT, CDR2 YYEEEE, per germline. In nucleotides, the CDR3 is TGTGCCAGCAGCCCTCACCGGACAGGGTACAGCTCCTACAATGAGCAGTTCTTC. This codes for CASSPHRTGYSSYNEQFF.